The T cell receptor (beta chain) under discussion was sequenced for a study of blood T cell repertoires in COVID-19 (dated by TCRdb to the early 2020s). In terms of the full investigation: The collaborator samples originated in the United States, Italy and Spain and spanned the acute and convalescent phases of COVID-19. The prospective study material was composed of cDNA or gDNA derived from T cells, B-cell-depleted T cells, or PBMCs. Subjects who had been exposed to COVID-19, were actively infected with it, or had recovered from it provided the deeply sampled blood TCRbeta repertoires that made up the dataset. A freely available public database, intended as a resource for researchers studying the immune response to SARS-CoV-2, is where the repertoires were released. The samples were drawn from the first 160 participants of the ongoing ImmuneRACE study and from more than 1,000 subjects provided by 6 global collaborators. A de-identified subject ID, COVID-19 status, age in years and sex were almost always included in the sample metadata. Where HLA class I and class II types were available, the types were taken from metadata supplied by the sample provider, not from assay-based typing. The study at large found these results: The amount of clinical and demographic metadata varied by source and participant and was provided uncurated.

Each collaborating institution followed its own protocols to collect whole blood in K2EDTA tubes. For TCRbeta analysis, collaborator samples were shipped as frozen whole blood, as isolated PBMCs, or as DNA extracted from either sample type. This clone was seen more than once but under ten times. Its antigen is currently not known. The record has no base qualities; no much larger clone is one base away. TCRbeta CDR3 regions were amplified from genomic DNA using the immunoSEQ Assay, a bias-controlled multiplex PCR. The original methods were these. Within the assay, amplification of reference gene primers was used to estimate how many nucleated cells each sample contained. To quantify the absolute abundance of each unique TCRbeta CDR3 rearrangement, sequence reads were collapsed and filtered. For each sample, productive Simpson clonality was calculated as the square root of Simpson's diversity index across productive rearrangements. Held by TCRdb, this immuneACCESS table contains in-frame sequences only and omits some clones. Under half of the omission traces to an unresolved V gene where checked; the cause of the rest is unknown. V and J calls and clone size are those listed in that table; D and trimming were worked out from the DNA. The sample profile shows some 150,000 clones; about nine tenths of them were found once. The ten largest make up about 4.1% of the sample.

Via the germline V gene, CDR1 is SGHAT and CDR2 FQNNGV. Inclusive of the bounding cysteine and phenylalanine, the CDR3 is 15 residues long. Just the 45-base CDR3 DNA is kept, in frame starting at base 1. V was cut back by 6 bases and J by 1 base, leaving a gap of 15 bases between them. The receptor's source is a woman aged 55-70 years with active or convalescent COVID-19. The chain uses TRBV11-2 and TRBJ2-5; confidence is insufficient to name the D gene. Sequenced material: peripheral blood. The sequenced DNA: TGTGCCAGCAGTCCCTCTAACGGTGCCCAAGAGACCCAGTACTTC. Protein translation: CASSPSNGAQETQYF. The CDR3 plus the reference TRBV11-2 and TRBJ2-5 genes for the other parts give the full variable domain: EAGVAQSPRYKIIEKRQSVAFWCNPISGHATLYWYQQILGQGPKLLIQFQNNGVVDDSQLPKDRFSAERLKGVDSTLKIQPAKLEDSAVYLCASSPSNGAQETQYFGPGTRLLVL.